The present TCR beta chain was sequenced within a study of T cell responses to AZD1222 COVID-19 vaccine. General study findings and limits: The donor cohort was predominantly white British with a female majority, and clonal diversity may have been underestimated.

Method: immunoSEQ multiplex PCR; TCRdb's copy keeps in-frame clones and lacks some. Counted here are about 160,000 clones, roughly nine tenths occurring once; the ten biggest clones make up less than 2.5%. This CDR3 spans 13 amino acids. The V gene's germline CDR1 is LNHDA and CDR2 SQIVND (reference sequence). The V end was cut by 6 bases, the J end by 5 bases, with 11 bases between. Concerning this clone itself: Its antigen is still unknown.

Here the sequenced sample was peripheral blood, taken on day 0 of AZD1222 vaccination. The source of this sequence is an adult in good health. The V gene is TRBV19, the J gene TRBJ1-5, with unresolved D. The DNA of the CDR3 is TGTGCCAGTAGCGGACTTGGGGATCAGCCCCAGCATTTT. Translated: CASSGLGDQPQHF. The entire variable domain, with the rest obtained from reference TRBV19 and TRBJ1-5, is as follows: DGGITQSPKYLFRKEGQNVTLSCEQNLNHDAMYWYRQDPGQGLRLIYYSQIVNDFQKGDIAEGYSVSREKKESFPLTVTSAQKNPTAFYLCASSGLGDQPQHFGDGTRLSIL.